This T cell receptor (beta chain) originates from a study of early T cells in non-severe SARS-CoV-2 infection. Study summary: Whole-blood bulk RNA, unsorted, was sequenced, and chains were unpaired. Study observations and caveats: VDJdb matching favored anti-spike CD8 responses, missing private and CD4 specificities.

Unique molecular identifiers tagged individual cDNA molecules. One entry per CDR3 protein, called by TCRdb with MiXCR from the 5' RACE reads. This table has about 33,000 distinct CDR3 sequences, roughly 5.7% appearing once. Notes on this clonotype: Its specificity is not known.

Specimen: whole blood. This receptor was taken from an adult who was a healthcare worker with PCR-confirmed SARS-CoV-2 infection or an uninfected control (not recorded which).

CDR3: CSVEKGLSEAFF. The CDR3 nucleotides read TGCAGCGTTGAAAAGGGGTTGTCTGAAGCTTTCTTT. The chain has TRBV29-1 and TRBJ1-1, with a possible D match to TRBD1 (5 bases). The length of the CDR3 is 12 residues. Germline assignment: CDR1 SQVTM and CDR2 ANQGSEA. Trimming cost V 2 bases and J 6 bases, with 10 bases left between them. Variable domain in full (rest from reference TRBV29-1 and TRBJ1-1): SAVISQKPSRDICQRGTSLTIQCQVDSQVTMMFWYRQQPGQSLTLIATANQGSEATYESGFVIDKFPISRPNLTFSTLTVSNMSPEDSSIYLCSVEKGLSEAFFGQGTRLTVV.